This T cell receptor beta chain comes out of a study of T-cell reconstitution after alpha-beta-depleted transplantation in children. Of note for this clonotype: Its antigen remains unknown.

This CDR3 has 13 residues. CDR1 is MNHEY and CDR2 is SVGEGT in the germline V gene. V gave up 6 bases and J gave up 4 bases, with 13 bases separating them. Study-wide results and caveats: Several hundred expanded graft clones reportedly were the source of alpha-beta T cells about two months after transplant. Recipient T cells and thymic progenitors that survived gave rise to the high TCRbeta diversity observed at day 60 in some patients. T cells produced anew were the main source of T-cell counts and diversity one year after transplant.

Unique molecular identifiers were incorporated into the prepared TCRbeta library. TCRdb re-called the PCR reads with MiXCR, one entry per CDR3 protein. The data hold over 200,000 distinct CDR3 sequences, with approximately 15% observed a single time. The chain combines TRBV6-2 or TRBV6-3 with TRBJ2-7, with D possibly TRBD1 on 6 matching bases. The clonotype was recovered from a male patient aged 2 to 10 who had a stem cell transplant for acute lymphoblastic leukemia, so the T cells may come from the graft donor. The sample in question was PBMCs, mostly from graft donor cells, obtained 360 days after TCRalphabeta/CD19-depleted stem cell transplant. The CDR3, as DNA: TGTGCCAGCAGGGTACAGGGAGCATACGAGCAGTACTTC. This codes for CASRVQGAYEQYF.